This TCR beta chain came from a study of blood T cell repertoires in COVID-19 (dated by TCRdb to 2020 to 2022). For the study in its entirety: Collaborator samples came from the United States, Italy and Spain and covered acute and convalescent phases of COVID-19. The material from the prospective study consisted of cDNA or gDNA derived from T cells, B-cell-depleted T cells, or PBMCs. The dataset comprised deeply sampled blood TCRbeta repertoires from subjects exposed to, actively infected with, or recovered from COVID-19. The repertoires were released in a freely available public database intended as a resource for research on the immune response to SARS-CoV-2. The samples were drawn from two sources: the first 160 participants of the ongoing ImmuneRACE study, and some 1,300 subjects contributed by 6 global collaborators. Nearly every sample came with metadata listing a de-identified subject ID, COVID-19 status, age in years and sex. Where HLA class I and class II types were available, the types were taken from metadata supplied by the sample provider, not from assay-based typing.

TCRbeta CDR3 regions were amplified from genomic DNA using the immunoSEQ Assay, a bias-controlled multiplex PCR. Turning to the authors' computational methods: The number of nucleated cells in each sample was estimated by amplification of reference gene primers within the assay. To quantify the absolute abundance of each unique TCRbeta CDR3 rearrangement, sequence reads were collapsed and filtered. For each sample, productive Simpson clonality was calculated as the square root of Simpson's diversity index over productive rearrangements. This immuneACCESS table, as held by TCRdb, lists in-frame sequences with V and J called but not all clones. Of the missing ones, under half trace to an unresolved V gene in checked studies; the others have no known cause. V, J and clone size are those of that table, while D and trimming were read from the DNA. This sample comprises roughly 330,000 clones, 70% to 90% of them detected only once. About 5.4% of the sample is in the top ten clones.

The germline V gene gives CDR1 as KGHSH and CDR2 as LQKENI. From cysteine to phenylalanine, the CDR3 is 16 amino acids long. Left in the record is the CDR3 DNA by itself, 48 bases read in frame from the first base. V ends up 9 bases short and J 3 bases short, with an unmatched junction base count of 12. In the prospective study, participants were about 18 to 90 years old, resided in about two dozen geographic areas of the United States, and were enrolled through a virtual design. In the prospective study, cohorts were assigned on the basis of participant-reported clinical history obtained from a screening survey and a study questionnaire. Recovered participants in ImmuneRACE Cohort 3 were defined by two consecutive negative NP/OP PCR tests, clearance by a healthcare professional, or resolution of symptoms. In the prospective study, whole blood, serum and a nasopharyngeal or oropharyngeal swab were collected from each participant by mobile phlebotomists. Additional blood draws and questionnaires over an approximately 2-month period could optionally be provided by prospective study participants. Prospective study blood samples were shipped either frozen or at room temperature before DNA extraction.

Results and caveats for the whole study, not just this receptor: The amount of clinical and demographic metadata varied by source and participant and was provided uncurated.

A remark on this clone: What this receptor recognizes is not known. Within one base of it there is no much larger clone, and no base qualities were kept.

The clonotype comes from a woman between 25 and 40 years old who had recovered from COVID-19. This chain joins TRBV18 to TRBJ1-2; 11 bases in between match TRBD1. The sample taken for sequencing was PBMCs or T cells enriched from blood (not recorded which). DNA sequence: TGTGCCAGTACGAGAGAACCGGGACAGGGGGACTATGGCTACACCTTC. Its protein reads: CASTREPGQGDYGYTF.